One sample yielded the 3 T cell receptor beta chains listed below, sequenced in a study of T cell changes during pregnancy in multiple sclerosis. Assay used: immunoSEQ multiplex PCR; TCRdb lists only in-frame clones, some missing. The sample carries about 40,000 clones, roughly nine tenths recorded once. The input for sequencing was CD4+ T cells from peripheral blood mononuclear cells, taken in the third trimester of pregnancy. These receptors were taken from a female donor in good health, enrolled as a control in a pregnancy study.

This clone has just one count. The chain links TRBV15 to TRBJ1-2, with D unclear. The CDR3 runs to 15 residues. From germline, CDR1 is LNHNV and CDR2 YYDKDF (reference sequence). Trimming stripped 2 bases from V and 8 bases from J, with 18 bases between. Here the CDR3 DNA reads TGTGCCACCAGCAGACATAGAGGTAGCTCAACCGGCTACACCTTC. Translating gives CATSRHRGSSTGYTF.

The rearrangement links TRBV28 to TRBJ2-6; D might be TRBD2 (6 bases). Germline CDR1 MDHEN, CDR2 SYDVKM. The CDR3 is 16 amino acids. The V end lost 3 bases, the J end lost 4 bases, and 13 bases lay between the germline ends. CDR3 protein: CASSLPLAGGANVLTF. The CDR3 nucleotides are TGTGCCAGCAGTTTGCCACTAGCTGGAGGGGCCAACGTCCTGACTTTC.

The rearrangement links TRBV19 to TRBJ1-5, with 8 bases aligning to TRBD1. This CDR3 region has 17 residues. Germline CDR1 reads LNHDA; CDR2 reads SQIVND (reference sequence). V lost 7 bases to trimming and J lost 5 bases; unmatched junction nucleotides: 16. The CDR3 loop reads CASNTQGAGDAYQPQHF. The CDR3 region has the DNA TGTGCCAGTAACACCCAGGGGGCAGGGGATGCCTATCAGCCCCAGCATTTT.